A single sample gave rise to the 28 T cell receptor beta chains below, sequenced in a study of T cells after posttransplantation cyclophosphamide. The protocol was immunoSEQ multiplex PCR, while the TCRdb copy is restricted to in-frame clones and leaves out a portion. The sample yields around 28,000 clones, without any singletons. Specimen: PBMCs. These receptors originate from a woman aged 55-70 years in good health, CMV-negative, and a related stem cell transplant donor.

This clone was picked up many times. The chain has TRBV24-1 and TRBJ2-1; 15 positions agree with TRBD2. V was pared by 4 bases and J by 7 bases, with 4 bases of the junction left unmatched. Germline-derived CDR1 and CDR2 are KGHDR and SFDVKD. The CDR3 has 16 amino acids. CDR3 DNA: TGTGCCACCAGTGAGGGGACTAGCGGGAGGATTAATGAGCAGTTCTTC. Translation: CATSEGTSGRINEQFF.

In nucleotides, the CDR3 is TGTGCCAGCAGCCCTGGGTTTGGGCGAGAGACCCAGTACTTC. Encoded protein: CASSPGFGRETQYF. This chain links TRBV7-9 with TRBJ2-5; D call uncertain. Trimming left V 5 bases short and J 4 bases short, with 14 bases between. CDR3 length: 14 residues. Germline loops: CDR1 SEHNR, CDR2 FQNEAQ (reference sequence).

The table lists this clone with many counts. V usage is TRBV2 and J usage is TRBJ2-3; D perhaps matches TRBD1 (5 bases). This CDR3 has 12 residues. V was pared by 8 bases and J by 1 base, with 7 bases between. Germline loops: CDR1 SNHLY, CDR2 FYNNEI. The CDR3 sequence: CASLQGTDTQYF. In nucleotides, the CDR3 is TGTGCCAGCTTACAGGGCACAGATACGCAGTATTTT.

J is TRBJ1-2 and V is TRBV28; tentatively, D is TRBD1 (5 bases). V was trimmed by 3 bases and J by 4 bases, leaving 15 bases between them. CDR1 is MDHEN and CDR2 is SYDVKM in the germline V gene. This CDR3 is built from 15 residues. The CDR3 is CASSFGGLPVYGYTF. The CDR3 DNA sequence: TGTGCCAGCAGTTTCGGGGGACTACCCGTCTATGGCTACACCTTC.

This clone was recorded at least ten times. V gene TRBV2 combines with J gene TRBJ1-2, with 9 bases lining up with TRBD1. V lost 2 bases, J lost 6 bases, and 10 bases stayed unmatched. In germline, CDR1 is SNHLY, CDR2 FYNNEI. The CDR3 is made up of 16 amino acids. CDR3 sequence: CASSELFGDRGNGYTF. As DNA, the CDR3 is TGTGCCAGCAGTGAACTATTTGGAGACAGGGGGAATGGCTACACCTTC. Combining the CDR3 with reference TRBV2 and TRBJ1-2 gives the whole variable domain EPEVTQTPSHQVTQMGQEVILRCVPISNHLYFYWYRQILGQKVEFLVSFYNNEISEKSEIFDDQFSVERPDGSNFTLKIRSTKLEDSAMYFCASSELFGDRGNGYTFGSGTRLTVV.

This clone has a count of ten or more. The rearrangement uses TRBV6-5 and TRBJ1-5; no definite D call. The ends were cut back, 6 bases at V and 0 bases at J, with 6 bases in the middle. The CDR3 length is 13 residues. Germline V lookup: CDR1 MNHEY, CDR2 SVGAGI. The CDR3 loop is CASSYYSNQPQHF. The CDR3 DNA reads TGTGCCAGCAGCTATTATAGCAATCAGCCCCAGCATTTT.

Many counts were recorded for this clone. This chain connects TRBV27 to TRBJ2-7; TRBD1 agrees at 11 bases. The CDR3 totals 15 residues. CDR1 is MNHEY, CDR2 SMNVEV, per germline (reference sequence). With V trimmed by 5 bases and J by 4 bases, 7 bases remained unmatched. In nucleotides, the CDR3 is TGTGCCAGCAGTCCCCTAGGACAGGGGGCTTACGAGCAGTACTTC. Protein: CASSPLGQGAYEQYF.

In this sample, this clone turned up many times. J is TRBJ1-1 and V is TRBV6-5; TRBD1 matches 9 bases. This CDR3 comprises 15 residues. Trimming took 5 bases from V and 3 from J; bases not matched to a gene: 7. Germline assignment: CDR1 MNHEY and CDR2 SVGAGI. As DNA, the CDR3 is TGTGCCAGCAGTACCCCGGGACAGGGTGACACTGAAGCTTTCTTT. Its translation: CASSTPGQGDTEAFF.

This clone was recorded many times. The rearrangement joins TRBV2 to TRBJ2-7, with 9 nucleotides matching TRBD1. Trimming took 7 bases from V and 2 from J; bases not matched to a gene: 6. Germline V gives CDR1 SNHLY, CDR2 FYNNEI. This CDR3 has 14 amino acids. The CDR3 is CASKQGTGTYEQYF. In DNA form, the CDR3 reads TGTGCCAGCAAGCAGGGGACAGGGACCTACGAGCAGTACTTC.

This clone showed up many times. The V gene is TRBV12-3 or TRBV12-4, the J gene TRBJ1-4, with a tentative D call TRBD1 (5 bases). V shed 6 bases and J shed 8 bases, with 13 bases lying between them. This CDR3 region has 13 residues. This CDR3 reads CASSQSSGEKLFF. The CDR3 DNA reads as TGTGCCAGCAGCCAGTCATCAGGGGAAAAACTGTTTTTT.

This clone was observed many times. V gene TRBV12-3 or TRBV12-4 combines with J gene TRBJ1-1, with D possibly TRBD1 on 6 matching bases. V was cut by 7 bases and J by 7 bases, with 10 bases left in between. The CDR3 loop spans 11 amino acids. The CDR3 is CASNRAGEAFF. The CDR3 nucleotides are TGTGCCAGCAACAGGGCGGGTGAAGCTTTCTTT.

This clone was picked up many times. The chain links TRBV7-9 to TRBJ1-5; 9 bases map to TRBD1. This CDR3 comprises 15 residues. V gave up 3 bases and J gave up 1 base; unmatched junction bases: 1. CDR1 is SEHNR, CDR2 FQNEAQ, per germline (reference sequence). In DNA form, the CDR3 reads TGTGCCAGCAGCTTTGGACAGGGGAGCAATCAGCCCCAGCATTTT. This encodes CASSFGQGSNQPQHF.

This clone was seen only a few times. The chain carries TRBV2 and TRBJ2-3; D gene uncertain. Trimming shortened V by 10 bases and J by 0 bases, and 17 bases separated the two germline ends. Germline CDR1 is SNHLY and CDR2 is FYNNEI. The CDR3 loop spans 15 amino acids. The CDR3 sequence: CATNRNEPSTDTQYF. CDR3 nucleotides: TGTGCCACTAACAGAAATGAACCTAGCACAGATACGCAGTATTTT.

This chain links TRBV11-2 with TRBJ2-1, with 8 bases that match TRBD2. The ends lost 3 bases at V and 8 bases at J; junction bases unmatched: 3. The V gene's germline CDR1 is SGHAT and CDR2 FQNNGV. The CDR3 is 13 residues long. The CDR3 DNA reads TGTGCCAGCAGCTTTGAGCGGGAGTATGAGCAGTTCTTC. It encodes CASSFEREYEQFF.

The V and J genes are TRBV4-2 and TRBJ1-5, with 7 bases fitting TRBD1. The CDR3 length is 16 residues. The germline CDR1 and CDR2 sequences are LGHNA and YNFKEQ. Trimming took 1 base from V and 1 from J; bases not matched to a gene: 4. As DNA, the CDR3 is TGTGCCAGCAGCCAAGGACAGGGTGGGAGCAATCAGCCCCAGCATTTT. This encodes CASSQGQGGSNQPQHF.

This clone was detected many times. The chain combines TRBV19 with TRBJ1-5; 8 bases agree with TRBD1. The germline V gene encodes CDR1 LNHDA and CDR2 SQIVND (reference sequence). V was clipped by 4 bases and J by 9 bases; unmatched bases: 20. The CDR3 extends over 18 amino acids. CDR3 coding DNA: TGTGCCAGTAGTAAAAGCTCGGTGGGGCAGGGGGCTATGGGGCCCCAGCATTTT. This codes for CASSKSSVGQGAMGPQHF.

This clone has a count of ten or more. The chain recombines TRBV10-3 with TRBJ1-1; perhaps TRBD1 as D (5 bases). Per the germline V gene, CDR1 is ENHRY and CDR2 is SYGVKD. The CDR3 is 15 residues long. Trimming left V 6 bases short and J 0 bases short, with 14 bases between. CDR3 sequence reads: CAIRPGPTMNTEAFF. The CDR3 DNA sequence: TGTGCCATCAGACCAGGGCCTACTATGAACACTGAAGCTTTCTTT.

At least ten counts were recorded for this clone. This chain joins TRBV9 and TRBJ1-2; unclear D gene. The CDR3 has 14 residues. The V end was cut by 3 bases, the J end by 8 bases, with 17 bases between. CDR1 and CDR2 from the germline V gene are SGDLS and YYNGEE. The CDR3 loop is CASSASPWAGGYTF. The CDR3 nucleotides read TGTGCCAGCAGCGCATCGCCTTGGGCGGGAGGCTACACCTTC.

This clone was counted between two and nine times. This chain links TRBV19 with TRBJ2-2, with TRBD1 matching 7 bases. Per germline, CDR1 LNHDA and CDR2 SQIVND (reference sequence). Trimming took 2 bases from V and 7 from J; bases not matched to a gene: 4. The length of the CDR3 is 14 residues. CDR3 amino acids: CASSIQGEIGELFF. The DNA of the CDR3 is TGTGCCAGTAGTATACAGGGGGAAATCGGGGAGCTGTTTTTT. The full variable domain, rest sourced from reference TRBV19 and TRBJ2-2, is DGGITQSPKYLFRKEGQNVTLSCEQNLNHDAMYWYRQDPGQGLRLIYYSQIVNDFQKGDIAEGYSVSREKKESFPLTVTSAQKNPTAFYLCASSIQGEIGELFFGEGSRLTVL.

There are many counts of this clone. The chain recombines TRBV5-4 with TRBJ2-1; 7 bases are shared with TRBD1. Germline loops: CDR1 SGHNT, CDR2 YYREEE (reference sequence). Trimming at V came to 0 bases and at J to 7 bases, leaving 10 bases not matched to a gene. There are 16 residues in the CDR3. The CDR3 nucleotides read TGTGCCAGCAGCTTGGGTTGGCAGGGGGATGGAAATGAGCAGTTCTTC. Translation: CASSLGWQGDGNEQFF.

This clone came up many times. This rearrangement joins TRBV28 to TRBJ1-3; D might be TRBD1 (5 bases). Germline CDR1 is MDHEN and CDR2 is SYDVKM. CDR3 length: 13 amino acids. V shed 6 bases and J shed 3 bases, with 9 bases lying between them. The CDR3 loop reads CASRQGVGNTIYF. The CDR3 DNA sequence: TGTGCCAGCAGGCAGGGAGTTGGAAACACCATATATTTT.

This clone has only a few counts. V gene TRBV6-1 combines with J gene TRBJ2-5; D uncertain. Germline CDR1 is MNHNS and CDR2 is SASEGT. Trimming stripped 5 bases from V and 2 bases from J, with 9 bases between. The CDR3 has 13 amino acids. The CDR3 region is CASSTRSQETQYF. The CDR3 coding sequence is TGTGCCAGCAGTACCAGGTCGCAAGAGACCCAGTACTTC.

V and J are TRBV4-3 and TRBJ1-2; no clear D. From germline, CDR1 is LGHNA and CDR2 YSLEER. V was shortened by 0 bases and J by 7 bases, with 15 bases between the two germline ends. The CDR3 length is 15 residues. This CDR3 reads CASSQDLEVSSGYTF. As DNA, the CDR3 is TGCGCCAGCAGCCAAGATCTTGAGGTGTCGAGTGGCTACACCTTC.

This clone has at least ten counts. This chain links TRBV27 with TRBJ1-1; no clear D gene. Looked up from germline, CDR1 is MNHEY and CDR2 is SMNVEV (reference sequence). Trimming took off 2 bases at V and 10 bases at J, with 11 bases between the two ends. There are 12 residues in the CDR3. In nucleotides, the CDR3 is TGTGCCAGCAGTTTAAATAATCCGGGAGCTTTCTTT. Protein sequence: CASSLNNPGAFF.

This clone showed up many times. The J gene is TRBJ1-4, the V gene TRBV18; TRBD1 aligns across 11 bases. This CDR3 comprises 14 residues. In germline, CDR1 is KGHSH, CDR2 LQKENI. V lost 5 bases, J lost 7 bases, and 3 bases stayed unmatched. CDR3 region: CASSAGQGGEKLFF. The CDR3 DNA reads TGTGCCAGCTCAGCGGGACAGGGGGGTGAAAAACTGTTTTTT.

Many counts were recorded for this clone. CDR3: CASRAERSGANVLTF. The DNA of the CDR3 is TGTGCCAGTAGGGCAGAACGCTCTGGGGCCAACGTCCTGACTTTC. The J gene is TRBJ2-6, the V gene TRBV19; D is unclear. V was trimmed by 6 bases and J by 0 bases, leaving 9 bases between them. The CDR3 spans 15 residues. The V gene's germline CDR1 is LNHDA and CDR2 SQIVND (reference sequence).

This clone ranks as medium-sized. The chain recombines TRBV10-3 with TRBJ2-1, with D perhaps matching TRBD1 (6 bases). The CDR3 covers 14 residues. Trimming removed 2 bases at V and 5 bases at J, with 10 bases between. Germline CDR1 and CDR2: ENHRY and SYGVKD. This CDR3 reads CAISEGTLNNEQFF. In DNA, the CDR3 is TGTGCCATCAGTGAGGGGACATTAAACAATGAGCAGTTCTTC.

This clone was observed at least ten times. V usage is TRBV29-1 and J usage is TRBJ2-7; D not resolved. The CDR3 runs 13 residues. Trimming stripped 4 bases from V and 0 bases from J, with 10 bases between. Germline V lookup: CDR1 SQVTM, CDR2 ANQGSEA. The CDR3 sequence is CSVVAVSSYEQYF. CDR3 DNA: TGCAGCGTTGTGGCGGTAAGCTCCTACGAGCAGTACTTC.